The 18 T cell receptor beta chains presented below share a single source sample, sequenced in a study of T cell responses to AZD1222 COVID-19 vaccine. Sequenced by immunoSEQ multiplex PCR; TCRdb stores in-frame clones only, minus some. The sample carries approximately 150,000 clones, 80% to 90% recorded once. This sample comprised peripheral blood, obtained on day 0 of AZD1222 vaccination. The receptors here all came from an adult in good health.

This chain joins TRBV28 and TRBJ1-1, with TRBD1 matching 7 bases. The CDR3 is 14 residues long. Germline lookup yields CDR1 MDHEN and CDR2 SYDVKM. J was trimmed by 3 bases and V by 8 bases; bases with no gene match: 9. CDR3 loop: CASGTGVGYTEAFF. The CDR3 region has the DNA TGTGCCAGCGGAACAGGGGTCGGTTACACTGAAGCTTTCTTT.

This sequence joins TRBV30 and TRBJ2-1, with 13 bases lining up with TRBD2. Germline V gene sequence: CDR1 GTSNPN, CDR2 SVGIG (reference sequence). V shed 4 bases, J shed 6 bases, and the junction held 6 bases outside the gene matches. The CDR3 totals 15 residues. CDR3 in amino acids: CAWTELAGGPNEQFF. CDR3 coding DNA: TGTGCCTGGACTGAACTAGCGGGAGGGCCCAATGAGCAGTTCTTC.

This chain links TRBV19 with TRBJ2-7, with a tentative D call TRBD1 (5 bases). The CDR3 sequence is 15 residues long. Germline V gene sequence: CDR1 LNHDA, CDR2 SQIVND (reference sequence). Trimming cost V 5 bases and J 3 bases, with 17 bases left between them. CDR3 loop: CASSPTFQGVYEQYF. In DNA form, the CDR3 reads TGTGCCAGTAGTCCCACTTTCCAGGGCGTCTACGAGCAGTACTTC.

The rearrangement uses TRBV9 and TRBJ1-6; TRBD1 matches 7 bases. The germline gives CDR1 SGDLS, CDR2 YYNGEE. The V and J ends lost 3 bases and 6 bases, in that order; junction bases with no gene match: 3. The CDR3 length is 14 residues. For the CDR3, the DNA is TGTGCCAGCAGCGAGCGACAGGGTAATTCACCCCTCCACTTT. Residues: CASSERQGNSPLHF.

V gene TRBV7-2 combines with J gene TRBJ2-7; D gene uncertain. With 5 bases removed from V and 3 bases from J, the gap between germline ends came to 11 bases. The CDR3 is made up of 13 amino acids. The germline CDR1 and CDR2 sequences are SGHTA and FQGNSA. This CDR3 reads CASSHQDRYEQYF. Written as DNA, the CDR3 is TGTGCCAGCAGCCACCAGGACCGCTACGAGCAGTACTTC.

The chain is built from TRBV28 and TRBJ2-1; either TRBD1 or TRBD2 may supply D (6 bases each). The germline V gene has CDR1 MDHEN and CDR2 SYDVKM. Between the trimmed V and J ends, which lost 5 bases and 7 bases, there was a span of 18 bases. The length of the CDR3 is 15 residues. The CDR3 DNA follows: TGTGCCAGCAGTGCCTACACGGGGGCGGGGAATGAGCAGTTCTTC. Amino acids: CASSAYTGAGNEQFF.

J is TRBJ2-5 and V is TRBV7-7; 10 bases align to TRBD1. Germline V lookup: CDR1 SSHAT, CDR2 FNYEAQ (reference sequence). The CDR3 runs 15 residues. Unmatched junction bases numbered 4, after V lost 1 base and J lost 5 bases. The CDR3 region is CASSLGGTGAETQYF. CDR3 nucleotide sequence: TGTGCCAGCAGCTTAGGGGGGACAGGGGCGGAGACCCAGTACTTC. The complete variable domain, with remaining parts taken from reference TRBV7-7 and TRBJ2-5, reads GAGVSQSPRYKVTKRGQDVTLRCDPISSHATLYWYQQALGQGPEFLTYFNYEAQPDKSGLPSDRFSAERPEGSISTLTIQRTEQRDSAMYRCASSLGGTGAETQYFGPGTRLLVL.

The chain joins TRBV3-1 (or the pseudogene TRBV3-2) to TRBJ1-4, with D possibly being TRBD1 (5 bases). The CDR3 extends over 14 amino acids. The V end lost 0 bases, the J end lost 11 bases, and 13 bases lay between the germline ends. Per the germline V gene, CDR1 is LGHDT and CDR2 is YNNKEL (reference sequence). In nucleotides, the CDR3 is TGTGCCAGCAGCCAAGATATCCGACAGACTAAACTGTTTTTT. Its protein product is CASSQDIRQTKLFF.

The chain combines TRBV20-1 with TRBJ2-5; no clear D. This CDR3 comprises 11 residues. The germline CDR1 and CDR2 sequences are DFQATT and SNEGSKA (reference sequence). V was pared by 4 bases and J by 2 bases, with 5 bases between. In DNA form, the CDR3 reads TGCAGTGCTAACATTCAAGAGACCCAGTACTTC. It codes for CSANIQETQYF.

This chain links TRBV18 with TRBJ2-1; 11 bases are shared with TRBD2. V gave up 2 bases and J gave up 7 bases; unmatched junction bases: 13. Germline V gives CDR1 KGHSH, CDR2 LQKENI. This CDR3 has 18 amino acids. CDR3 protein: CASSPLSNLAGGINEQFF. The CDR3 DNA follows: TGTGCCAGCTCACCATTGTCGAACCTAGCGGGAGGAATAAATGAGCAGTTCTTC. Using reference TRBV18 and TRBJ2-1 for the parts outside the CDR3, the full variable domain is NAGVMQNPRHLVRRRGQEARLRCSPMKGHSHVYWYRQLPEEGLKFMVYLQKENIIDESGMPKERFSAEFPKEGPSILRIQQVVRGDSAAYFCASSPLSNLAGGINEQFFGPGTRLTVL.

V and J are TRBV9 and TRBJ1-3, with unresolved D. In germline, CDR1 is SGDLS, CDR2 YYNGEE. V was clipped by 3 bases and J by 7 bases, with 8 bases between them. The CDR3 sequence is 12 residues long. CDR3 loop: CASSGNRNTIYF. Written as DNA, the CDR3 is TGTGCCAGCAGCGGAAATCGGAACACCATATATTTT.

The sample holds a few counts of this clone. The chain is built from TRBV7-9 and TRBJ2-2; TRBD1 matches 9 bases. Germline CDR1 is SEHNR and CDR2 is FQNEAQ (reference sequence). This CDR3 contains 17 residues. V lost 5 bases and J lost 1; bases outside the gene matches: 8. The CDR3 is CASSPVKGQGNTGELFF. In DNA, the CDR3 is TGTGCCAGCAGCCCCGTGAAGGGACAGGGGAACACCGGGGAGCTGTTTTTT.

As DNA, the CDR3 is TGTGCCAGCAGGCTTGGAGGGCGACGGGAATTGTATGGCTACACCTTC. Protein: CASRLGGRRELYGYTF. The J gene is TRBJ1-2, the V gene TRBV5-4; D is uncertain. Germline loops: CDR1 SGHNT, CDR2 YYREEE (reference sequence). The V end lost 5 bases, the J end lost 5 bases, and 22 bases lay between the germline ends. The CDR3 loop spans 16 amino acids.

The chain uses TRBV6-4 and TRBJ2-2; 10 bases align to TRBD2. Germline assignment: CDR1 MRHNA and CDR2 SNTAGT. V shed 6 bases, J shed 6 bases, and the junction held 7 bases outside the gene matches. The CDR3 contains 15 residues. The CDR3 DNA follows: TGTGCCAGCAGCGTACTAGCGGGACGGGCCGGGGAGCTGTTTTTT. Translated, it gives CASSVLAGRAGELFF.

This rearrangement joins TRBV4-1 to TRBJ2-1; no definite D call. From germline, CDR1 is MGHRA and CDR2 YSYEKL. This CDR3 has 13 amino acids. V was clipped by 0 bases and J by 6 bases, with 6 bases between them. The CDR3 here is CASSQDLGNEQFF. In DNA form, the CDR3 reads TGCGCCAGCAGCCAAGATTTAGGCAATGAGCAGTTCTTC.

The chain couples TRBV28 to TRBJ2-5; the match to TRBD1 covers 8 bases. V lost 2 bases and J lost 4; bases outside the gene matches: 6. CDR1 and CDR2 from the germline V gene are MDHEN and SYDVKM. CDR3 size: 15 residues. CDR3 bases: TGTGCCAGCAGTTTAAACGGACAGGGAGCAGAGACCCAGTACTTC. Its translation: CASSLNGQGAETQYF.

This CDR3 is CASSGTPRSQEQFF. The CDR3 DNA sequence: TGCGCCAGCAGTGGGACACCCCGTTCCCAAGAGCAGTTCTTC. The chain combines TRBV10-1 with TRBJ2-1, with D maybe TRBD1 (5 bases). The germline V and J ends were trimmed by 4 bases and 10 bases, with 17 bases remaining between them. The CDR3 runs 14 residues. Germline CDR1 is WNHNN and CDR2 is SYGVQD (reference sequence).

This clone has a single count. CDR3 nucleotide sequence: TGTGCCAGCAGCCGCCAGGACAGGGGGCCCCAAAACACTGAAGCTTTCTTT. It codes for CASSRQDRGPQNTEAFF. The chain employs TRBV3-1 (or the pseudogene TRBV3-2) and TRBJ1-1, with TRBD1 matching 11 bases. This CDR3 spans 17 amino acids. The J segment lost 2 bases and the V segment lost 4 bases, leaving 9 bases of the junction unmatched. Germline-derived CDR1 and CDR2 are LGHDT and YNNKEL (reference sequence).